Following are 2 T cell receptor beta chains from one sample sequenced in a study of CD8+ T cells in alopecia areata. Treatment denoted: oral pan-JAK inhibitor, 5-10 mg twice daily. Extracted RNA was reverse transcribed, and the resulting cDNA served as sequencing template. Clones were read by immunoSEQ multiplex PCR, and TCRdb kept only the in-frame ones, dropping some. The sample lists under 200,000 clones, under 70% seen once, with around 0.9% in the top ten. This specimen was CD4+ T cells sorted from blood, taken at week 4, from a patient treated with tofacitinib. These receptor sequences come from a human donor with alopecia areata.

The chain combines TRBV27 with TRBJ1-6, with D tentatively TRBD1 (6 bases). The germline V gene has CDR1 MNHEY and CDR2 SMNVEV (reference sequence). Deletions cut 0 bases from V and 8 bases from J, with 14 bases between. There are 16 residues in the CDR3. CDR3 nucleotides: TGTGCCAGCAGTTTATCCGTAGCGGGGGGCGATTCACCCCTCCACTTT. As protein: CASSLSVAGGDSPLHF.

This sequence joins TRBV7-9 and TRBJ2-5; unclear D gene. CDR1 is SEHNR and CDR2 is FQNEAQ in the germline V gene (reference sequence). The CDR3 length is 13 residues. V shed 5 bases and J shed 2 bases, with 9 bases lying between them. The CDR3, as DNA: TGTGCCAGCAGCCCCCCCCAGCAAGAGACCCAGTACTTC. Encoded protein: CASSPPQQETQYF.